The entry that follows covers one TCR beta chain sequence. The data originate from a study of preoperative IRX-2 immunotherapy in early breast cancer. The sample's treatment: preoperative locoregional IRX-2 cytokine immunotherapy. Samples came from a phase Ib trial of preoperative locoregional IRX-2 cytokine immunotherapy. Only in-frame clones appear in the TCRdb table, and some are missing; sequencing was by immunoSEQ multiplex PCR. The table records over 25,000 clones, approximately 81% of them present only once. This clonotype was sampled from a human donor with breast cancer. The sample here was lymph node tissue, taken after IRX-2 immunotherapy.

CDR3 sequence (DNA): TGTGCCAGCAGCCAGTATCTGACCTACAATGAGCAGTTCTTC. Translated: CASSQYLTYNEQFF. The chain couples TRBV7-6 to TRBJ2-1; D is ambiguous. The germline V gene has CDR1 SGHVS and CDR2 FNYEAQ. The CDR3 length is 14 residues. Trimming removed 5 bases at V and 2 bases at J, with 10 bases between. Full variable domain (outside the CDR3, taken from reference TRBV7-6 and TRBJ2-1): GAGVSQSPRYKVTKRGQDVALRCDPISGHVSLYWYRQALGQGPEFLTYFNYEAQQDKSGLPNDRFSAERPEGSISTLTIQRTEQRDSAMYRCASSQYLTYNEQFFGPGTRLTVL.